One and the same sample provided the 13 T cell receptor beta chains below, sequenced in a study of Graves' ophthalmopathy and Graves' hyperthyroidism. RNA served as the template for amplifying TCR beta CDR3 regions. RT-PCR was first run with HTBI primers, then multiplex PCR in a second round. TCRdb analysed the multiplex PCR reads with MiXCR anew, one entry per CDR3 protein. Of 620,000 or so distinct CDR3 sequences in the sample, around a fifth are singletons; the top ten hold around 7%. Input material: peripheral blood. Receptors were obtained from a woman in her late teens or twenties with stable Graves' hyperthyroidism. Some clones in this sample may be carry-over from other donors' samples.

Details on this clonotype: Mismatch with germline at one junction end may stem from a read error. V usage is TRBV27 and J usage is TRBJ2-4; TRBD2 aligns across 14 bases. CDR1 and CDR2 from the germline V gene are MNHEY and SMNVEV (reference sequence). The CDR3 runs 17 residues. CDR3 loop: CASSLSGTSGRGNIKYF. The CDR3 DNA reads as TGTGCCAGCAGTTTATCAGGGACTAGCGGGAGAGGAAACATTAAGTACTTC.

As to this clonotype: The junction departs from germline at one end; a sequencing error may be responsible. The V and J genes are TRBV20-1 and TRBJ1-2; D is possibly TRBD1 (5 bases). The CDR3 has 14 residues. Germline V gene sequence: CDR1 DFQATT, CDR2 SNEGSKA (reference sequence). DNA of the CDR3: TGCAGTGCTAGAGATTGGGTCAGGGACTATGGTTACACCTTC. Translation gives CSARDWVRDYGYTF.

There are many counts of this clonotype. V and J are TRBV10-2 and TRBJ1-2, with D maybe TRBD1 (5 bases). The length of the CDR3 is 14 residues. V lost 4 bases and J 3 bases, leaving 12 bases between the germline ends. Germline CDR1 and CDR2: WSHSY and SAAADI. The CDR3 spells CASSGDGTYYGYTF. CDR3 in DNA: TGCGCCAGCAGTGGGGACGGAACCTACTATGGCTACACCTTC.

The rearrangement joins TRBV7-2 to TRBJ2-5, with D possibly TRBD2 on 5 matching bases. Germline CDR1 SGHTA, CDR2 FQGNSA. The CDR3 loop spans 14 amino acids. Deletions cut 5 bases from V and 7 bases from J, with 17 bases between. The CDR3 nucleotides read TGTGCCAGCAGCCCGGTCCGGGAACGCGGGACCCAGTACTTC. This encodes CASSPVRERGTQYF.

V is TRBV20-1 and J is TRBJ2-5, with TRBD1 as a possible D gene (6 bases). Germline CDR1 reads DFQATT; CDR2 reads SNEGSKA (reference sequence). V lost 5 bases, J lost 2 bases, and 18 bases lay in between. The CDR3 extends over 15 amino acids. In DNA form, the CDR3 reads TGCAGTGCTGACCATACCGCTCAGGGGCAAGAGACCCAGTACTTC. As protein: CSADHTAQGQETQYF.

This clonotype was seen only once. The V gene is TRBV19, the J gene TRBJ1-5; no reliable D call. V lost 7 bases and J 2 bases, leaving 12 bases between the germline ends. Germline-derived CDR1 and CDR2 are LNHDA and SQIVND (reference sequence). The CDR3 is 14 amino acids. The CDR3 spells CASKNQVGNQPQHF. The CDR3 coding sequence is TGTGCCAGTAAGAATCAGGTCGGCAATCAGCCCCAGCATTTT.

This clonotype was counted ten times or more. The gene calls are TRBV12-3 or TRBV12-4 and TRBJ1-1; D is perhaps TRBD1 (5 bases). The V end lost 6 bases, the J end lost 2 bases, and 16 bases lay between the germline ends. The CDR3 length is 15 residues. The CDR3 here is CASRPTQGFNTEAFF. The CDR3 DNA reads TGTGCCAGCAGGCCGACTCAGGGTTTCAACACTGAAGCTTTCTTT.

This clonotype was counted only a few times. V gene TRBV19 combines with J gene TRBJ1-1, with TRBD1 as a possible D gene (5 bases). Germline CDR1 is LNHDA and CDR2 is SQIVND (reference sequence). The ends were cut back, 7 bases at V and 2 bases at J, with 17 bases in the middle. The CDR3 is 15 residues long. This chain's CDR3 is CASTLLAGINTEAFF. The CDR3 bases are TGTGCCAGTACCCTCCTCGCAGGGATAAACACTGAAGCTTTCTTT.

This clonotype showed up just a few times. The chain employs TRBV27 and TRBJ2-7, with D perhaps matching TRBD1 (6 bases). CDR1 is MNHEY, CDR2 SMNVEV, per germline (reference sequence). Trimming removed 1 base from V and 3 bases from J, with 13 bases in between. The CDR3 is made up of 15 amino acids. The CDR3 spells CASSLWAGASYEQYF. CDR3 bases: TGTGCCAGCAGTTTATGGGCAGGGGCAAGCTACGAGCAGTACTTC.

This clonotype was seen at least ten times. V is TRBV4-2 and J is TRBJ2-5, with D possibly being TRBD1 (6 bases). Germline values: CDR1 LGHNA, CDR2 YNFKEQ. V was trimmed by 5 bases and J by 2 bases, leaving 15 bases between them. The CDR3 has 15 residues. CDR3 sequence (DNA): TGTGCCAGCAGCGAGGGGGATCGAGGACAAGAGACCCAGTACTTC. This codes for CASSEGDRGQETQYF.

This clonotype has ten or more counts. The V call is TRBV20-1, the J call TRBJ2-2; 7 nucleotides match TRBD2. This CDR3 region has 13 residues. Unmatched junction bases numbered 4, after V lost 7 bases and J lost 2 bases. CDR1 DFQATT and CDR2 SNEGSKA come from the germline V gene (reference sequence). As DNA, the CDR3 is TGCAGTGGTCAGCGGGAAAACACCGGGGAGCTGTTTTTT. Its translation is CSGQRENTGELFF.

This clonotype was seen a handful of times. The V gene is TRBV4-1, the J gene TRBJ1-5; D may be TRBD1 (6 bases). The CDR3 totals 16 residues. With 2 bases removed from V and 4 bases from J, the gap between germline ends came to 15 bases. Germline CDR1 reads MGHRA; CDR2 reads YSYEKL. The CDR3 bases are TGCGCCAGCAGCCAAATTCTGGGGGCGCGGAATCAGCCCCAGCATTTT. Translation: CASSQILGARNQPQHF.

The table lists this clonotype with a few counts. This chain links TRBV18 with TRBJ1-1; perhaps TRBD1 as D (5 bases). Between the trimmed V and J ends, which lost 5 bases and 1 base, there was a span of 14 bases. The CDR3 runs to 15 residues. Germline assignment: CDR1 KGHSH and CDR2 LQKENI. This CDR3 is CASSIVGQGNTEAFF. CDR3 coding DNA: TGTGCCAGCTCAATAGTGGGTCAGGGGAACACTGAAGCTTTCTTT.